This T cell receptor (beta chain) emerged from a study of blood T cell repertoires in COVID-19. V lost 4 bases to trimming and J lost 5 bases, with 9 bases between them. Germline CDR1 and CDR2: MRHNA and SNTAGT. The CDR3 contains 13 residues. Libraries were prepared by immunoSEQ multiplex PCR; TCRdb keeps only in-frame clonotypes and omits some of them. Seen here are about 81,000 clones, around 80% observed once, and the top ten hold around 6.9%. This rearrangement joins TRBV6-4 to TRBJ1-5; D gene ambiguous. This sequence was found in a human donor in a cohort sampled during active COVID-19. Sequencing was carried out using peripheral blood. In DNA, the CDR3 is TGTGCCAGCAGTGCCGACTACTATCAGCCCCAGCATTTT. This gives the protein CASSADYYQPQHF.